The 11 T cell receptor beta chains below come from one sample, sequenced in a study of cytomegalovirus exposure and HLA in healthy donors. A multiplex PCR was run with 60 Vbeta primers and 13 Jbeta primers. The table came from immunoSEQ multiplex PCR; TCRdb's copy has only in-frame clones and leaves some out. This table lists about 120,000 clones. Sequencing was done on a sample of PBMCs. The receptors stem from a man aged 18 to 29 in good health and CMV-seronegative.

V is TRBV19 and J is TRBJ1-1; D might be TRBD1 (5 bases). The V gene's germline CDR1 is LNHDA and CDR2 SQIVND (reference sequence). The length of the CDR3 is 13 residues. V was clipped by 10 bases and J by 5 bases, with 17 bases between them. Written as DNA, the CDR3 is TGTGCCACCCACCGGGGGGGAAGGACTGAAGCTTTCTTT. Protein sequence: CATHRGGRTEAFF.

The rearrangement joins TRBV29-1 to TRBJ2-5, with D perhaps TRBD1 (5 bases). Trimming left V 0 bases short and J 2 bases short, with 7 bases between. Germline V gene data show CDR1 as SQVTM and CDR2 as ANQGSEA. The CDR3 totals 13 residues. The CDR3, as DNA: TGCAGCGTTGAAGAGCCAGGGCAAGAGACCCAGTACTTC. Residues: CSVEEPGQETQYF.

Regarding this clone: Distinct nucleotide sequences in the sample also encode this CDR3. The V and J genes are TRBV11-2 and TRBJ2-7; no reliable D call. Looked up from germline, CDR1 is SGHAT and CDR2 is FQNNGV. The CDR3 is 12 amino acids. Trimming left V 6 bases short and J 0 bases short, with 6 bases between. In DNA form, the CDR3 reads TGTGCCAGCAGTCTACCCTCCTACGAGCAGTACTTC. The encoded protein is CASSLPSYEQYF.

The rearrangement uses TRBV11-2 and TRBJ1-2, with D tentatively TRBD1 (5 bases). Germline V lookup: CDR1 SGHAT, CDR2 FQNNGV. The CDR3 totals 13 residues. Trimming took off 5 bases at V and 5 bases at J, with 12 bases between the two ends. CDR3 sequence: CASSPRGPYGYTF. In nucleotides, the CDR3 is TGTGCCAGCAGCCCGCGGGGCCCTTATGGCTACACCTTC.

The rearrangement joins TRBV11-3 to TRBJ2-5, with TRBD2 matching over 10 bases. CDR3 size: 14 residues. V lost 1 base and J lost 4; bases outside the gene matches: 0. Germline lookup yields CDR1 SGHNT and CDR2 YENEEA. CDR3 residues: CASSLASGRETQYF. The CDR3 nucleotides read TGTGCCAGCAGCTTAGCTAGCGGGAGAGAGACCCAGTACTTC.

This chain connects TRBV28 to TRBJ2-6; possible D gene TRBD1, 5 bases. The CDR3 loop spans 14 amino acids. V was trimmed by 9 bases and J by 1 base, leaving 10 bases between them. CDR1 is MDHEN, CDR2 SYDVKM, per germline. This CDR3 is CARGAGSGANVLTF. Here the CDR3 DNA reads TGTGCCAGGGGCGCAGGGTCTGGGGCCAACGTCCTGACTTTC.

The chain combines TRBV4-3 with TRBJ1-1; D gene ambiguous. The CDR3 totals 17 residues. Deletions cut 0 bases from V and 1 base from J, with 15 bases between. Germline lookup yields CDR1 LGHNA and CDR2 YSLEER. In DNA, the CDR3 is TGCGCCAGCAGCCAAGATTTTTCCCCCGAGAAGAACACTGAAGCTTTCTTT. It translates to CASSQDFSPEKNTEAFF.

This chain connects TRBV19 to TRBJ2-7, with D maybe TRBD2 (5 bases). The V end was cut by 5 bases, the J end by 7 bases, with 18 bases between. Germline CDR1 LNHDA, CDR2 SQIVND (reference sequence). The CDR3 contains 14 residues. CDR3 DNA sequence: TGTGCCAGTAGTTCCGGAGGTACTACGGTTGAGCAGTACTTC. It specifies CASSSGGTTVEQYF.

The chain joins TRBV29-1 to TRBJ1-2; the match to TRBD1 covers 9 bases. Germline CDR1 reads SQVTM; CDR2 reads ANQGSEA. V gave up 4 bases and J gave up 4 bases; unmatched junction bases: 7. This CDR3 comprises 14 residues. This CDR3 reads CSVVRTGVFYGYTF. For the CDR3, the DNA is TGCAGCGTTGTTAGGACAGGGGTATTCTATGGCTACACCTTC.

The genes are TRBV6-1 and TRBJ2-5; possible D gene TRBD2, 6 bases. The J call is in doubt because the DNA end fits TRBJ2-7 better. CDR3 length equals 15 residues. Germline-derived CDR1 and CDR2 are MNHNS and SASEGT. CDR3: CASSEAAGGGYEQYF. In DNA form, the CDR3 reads TGTGCCAGCAGTGAAGCGGCAGGTGGGGGGTACGAGCAGTACTTC.

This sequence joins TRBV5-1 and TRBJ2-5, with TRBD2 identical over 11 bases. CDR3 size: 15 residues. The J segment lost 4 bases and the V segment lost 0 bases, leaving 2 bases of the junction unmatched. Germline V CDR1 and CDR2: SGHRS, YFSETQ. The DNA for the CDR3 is TGCGCCAGCAGCTTGGCGCTAGCGGGAGGAGAGACCCAGTACTTC. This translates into CASSLALAGGETQYF.